One sample yielded the 29 T cell receptor beta chains listed below, sequenced in a study. TCRdb reanalysed the RT-PCR reads using MiXCR and keeps one entry per CDR3 protein. The table has about 680,000 distinct CDR3 sequences, approximately 15% seen once; the top ten hold 3.6%. Sequencing was done on a sample of memory CD4+ T cells from blood. Source of these receptors: a female donor in good health, serving as a healthy control.

Ten or more counts support this clonotype. The chain has TRBV5-1 and TRBJ2-1, with 11 bases identical to TRBD2. V shed 4 bases and J 7 bases; nucleotides not matched to a gene: 7. The CDR3 sequence is 15 residues long. Germline V gene sequence: CDR1 SGHRS, CDR2 YFSETQ. The CDR3 nucleotides read TGCGCCAGCAGCCATTTAGCGGGAGGGCGAAATGAGCAGTTCTTC. Amino acid sequence: CASSHLAGGRNEQFF. Full variable domain (remainder filled in from reference TRBV5-1 and TRBJ2-1): KAGVTQTPRYLIKTRGQQVTLSCSPISGHRSVSWYQQTPGQGLQFLFEYFSETQRNKGNFPGRFSGRQFSNSRSEMNVSTLELGDSALYLCASSHLAGGRNEQFFGPGTRLTVL.

V is TRBV27 and J is TRBJ1-4; 8 nucleotides line up with TRBD1. This CDR3 comprises 15 residues. The junction had 5 bases not matched to a gene; V was cut back by 4 bases and J by 4 bases. Looked up from germline, CDR1 is MNHEY and CDR2 is SMNVEV (reference sequence). CDR3 sequence: CASSSPTGGNEKLFF. The CDR3 DNA reads as TGTGCCAGCAGTTCACCAACAGGGGGTAATGAAAAACTGTTTTTT.

The chain combines TRBV10-3 with TRBJ2-3; 9 positions agree with TRBD2. The junction had 7 bases not matched to a gene; V was cut back by 5 bases and J by 1 base. The germline CDR1 and CDR2 sequences are ENHRY and SYGVKD. CDR3 size: 16 residues. Here the CDR3 DNA reads TGTGCCATCAGTTCCATAGCGGGAGAGGGCACAGATACGCAGTATTTT. It yields the protein CAISSIAGEGTDTQYF.

This clonotype was counted between two and nine times. The genes are TRBV15 and TRBJ1-3, with unresolved D. V was shortened by 1 base and J by 1 base, with 8 bases between the two germline ends. The CDR3 contains 15 residues. Germline-derived CDR1 and CDR2 are LNHNV and YYDKDF (reference sequence). This CDR3 is CATSRVPESGNTIYF. CDR3 sequence (DNA): TGTGCCACCAGCAGAGTGCCGGAGTCTGGAAACACCATATATTTT. The whole variable domain, filled in from reference TRBV15 and TRBJ1-3, reads DAMVIQNPRYQVTQFGKPVTLSCSQTLNHNVMYWYQQKSSQAPKLLFHYYDKDFNNEADTPDNFQSRRPNTSFCFLDIRSPGLGDTAMYLCATSRVPESGNTIYFGEGSWLTVV.

Turning to this clonotype: A read error may explain this, as a much larger clone is one base away. The chain carries TRBV6-5 and TRBJ2-5; either TRBD1 or TRBD2 may fit D (6 bases each). Germline CDR1 reads MNHEY; CDR2 reads SVGAGI. The germline V and J ends were trimmed by 6 bases and 1 base, with 12 bases remaining between them. The CDR3 runs 14 residues. The CDR3 nucleotides are TGTGCCAGCAGGAAGGGGGGTGGCCAAGAGACCCAGTACTTC. This encodes CASRKGGGQETQYF.

This clonotype was observed a handful of times. The rearrangement links TRBV12-3 or TRBV12-4 to TRBJ2-3; 12 bases are shared with TRBD2. The CDR3 contains 16 residues. V shed 1 base, J shed 7 bases, and the junction held 6 bases outside the gene matches. The CDR3 DNA reads TGTGCCAGCAGTTTAGATCTAGCGGGGGGGCGCCATACGCAGTATTTT. It encodes CASSLDLAGGRHTQYF.

This clonotype showed up just a few times. This chain connects TRBV5-1 to TRBJ1-2, with 9 bases fitting TRBD1. The V segment lost 4 bases and the J segment 5 bases; nucleotides outside the gene matches: 9. Looked up from germline, CDR1 is SGHRS and CDR2 is YFSETQ. The CDR3 is 15 residues long. The CDR3 spells CASSPAGTGSYGYTF. Here the CDR3 DNA reads TGCGCCAGCAGCCCGGCGGGGACAGGGAGTTATGGCTACACCTTC.

This rearrangement joins TRBV2 to TRBJ1-3; D is undetermined. CDR1 SNHLY and CDR2 FYNNEI come from the germline V gene. V lost 5 bases and J 0 bases, leaving 8 bases between the germline ends. The CDR3 totals 14 residues. The CDR3 DNA follows: TGTGCCAGCAGTTACGAGAGCTCTGGAAACACCATATATTTT. Translated: CASSYESSGNTIYF.

This chain uses TRBV5-5 with TRBJ2-3, with 13 positions matching TRBD2. The CDR3 totals 16 residues. V was clipped by 6 bases and J by 3 bases; unmatched bases: 7. Germline lookup yields CDR1 SGHKS and CDR2 YYEKEE (reference sequence). CDR3 in amino acids: CASILLAGGRTDTQYF. The CDR3 DNA follows: TGTGCCAGCATCCTACTAGCGGGGGGGCGTACAGATACGCAGTATTTT.

This clonotype was seen a handful of times. V gene TRBV7-2 combines with J gene TRBJ2-5, with TRBD2 identical over 11 bases. V gave up 5 bases and J gave up 5 bases; unmatched junction bases: 13. The germline V gene has CDR1 SGHTA and CDR2 FQGNSA. The CDR3 length is 17 residues. CDR3 coding DNA: TGTGCCAGCAGCCGTTTTGGCCTAGCGGGAGGTCACGAGACCCAGTACTTC. Its protein product is CASSRFGLAGGHETQYF.

V is TRBV5-1 and J is TRBJ2-1; D is uncertain. Germline V CDR1 and CDR2: SGHRS, YFSETQ. The CDR3 sequence is 15 residues long. The V gene lost 1 base and the J gene lost 6 bases, with 14 bases spanning the gap. CDR3 nucleotides: TGCGCCAGCAGCTTGTCGAGATTGCACAGCAATGAGCAGTTCTTC. Residues: CASSLSRLHSNEQFF. The full variable domain, rest sourced from reference TRBV5-1 and TRBJ2-1, is KAGVTQTPRYLIKTRGQQVTLSCSPISGHRSVSWYQQTPGQGLQFLFEYFSETQRNKGNFPGRFSGRQFSNSRSEMNVSTLELGDSALYLCASSLSRLHSNEQFFGPGTRLTVL.

There are a few counts of this clonotype. V gene TRBV13 combines with J gene TRBJ1-6; TRBD1 agrees at 9 bases. V lost 0 bases and J lost 11; bases outside the gene matches: 11. The CDR3 runs 17 residues. CDR1 and CDR2 (germline): PRHDT, FYEKMQ (reference sequence). In DNA, the CDR3 is TGTGCCAGCAGCTTAGGCATGACGGGACAGGGCATGACACCCCTCCACTTT. Residues: CASSLGMTGQGMTPLHF.

This clonotype was counted a few times. The V call is TRBV24-1, the J call TRBJ2-2; D is possibly TRBD1 (5 bases). The CDR3 is 13 amino acids. Germline V CDR1 and CDR2: KGHDR, SFDVKD. V was clipped by 7 bases and J by 3 bases, with 8 bases between them. The CDR3 here is CATRDKYTGELFF. CDR3 sequence (DNA): TGTGCCACCAGGGACAAGTACACCGGGGAGCTGTTTTTT.

The chain carries TRBV3-1 and TRBJ2-4, with unresolved D. Germline V gene data show CDR1 as LGHDT and CDR2 as YNNKEL (reference sequence). The CDR3 has 13 amino acids. Trimming took 2 bases from V and 1 from J, leaving 3 bases between them. CDR3 protein: CASSQMAKNIQYF. CDR3 coding DNA: TGTGCCAGCAGCCAAATGGCCAAAAACATTCAGTACTTC.

This clonotype occurred many times. This chain uses TRBV9 with TRBJ2-5; D is undetermined. With 4 bases removed from V and 5 bases from J, the gap between germline ends came to 15 bases. This CDR3 has 14 residues. Germline V lookup: CDR1 SGDLS, CDR2 YYNGEE. CDR3 protein: CASSRDLARETQYF. Here the CDR3 DNA reads TGTGCCAGCAGCCGAGACTTAGCTAGGGAGACCCAGTACTTC.

V gene TRBV4-2 combines with J gene TRBJ2-7; D gene uncertain. Trimming pared 1 base from V and 2 bases from J, leaving 9 bases between. The CDR3 is 14 amino acids. CDR1 LGHNA and CDR2 YNFKEQ come from the germline V gene. CDR3 bases: TGTGCCAGCAGCCAAGGAGCGTTTACCTACGAGCAGTACTTC. Translation gives CASSQGAFTYEQYF.

This clonotype was seen many times. The chain couples TRBV10-3 to TRBJ2-2; no definite D call. V was trimmed by 2 bases and J by 0 bases, leaving 4 bases between them. Germline V gives CDR1 ENHRY, CDR2 SYGVKD. The CDR3 extends over 14 amino acids. CDR3: CAISEGPNTGELFF. In DNA form, the CDR3 reads TGTGCCATCAGTGAGGGCCCGAACACCGGGGAGCTGTTTTTT.

V and J are TRBV7-3 and TRBJ2-2; D remains ambiguous. This CDR3 contains 14 residues. CDR1 is SGHTA and CDR2 is FQGTGA in the germline V gene. The V and J ends lost 4 bases and 3 bases respectively, with 9 bases between them. CDR3 protein: CASSSLPDTGELFF. For the CDR3, the DNA is TGTGCCAGCAGCTCCCTGCCCGACACCGGGGAGCTGTTTTTT.

V and J are TRBV24-1 and TRBJ1-2, with 7 positions matching TRBD1. V lost 4 bases, J lost 2 bases, and 6 bases stayed unmatched. CDR1 is KGHDR and CDR2 is SFDVKD in the germline V gene. The CDR3 has 15 residues. The CDR3 spells CATSEPGTENYGYTF. CDR3 nucleotide sequence: TGTGCCACCAGTGAACCCGGGACAGAGAACTATGGCTACACCTTC.

This clonotype was seen ten or more times. CDR3 region: CSVAGMNEQFF. The CDR3 DNA reads TGCAGCGTTGCCGGAATGAATGAGCAGTTCTTC. This chain joins TRBV29-1 and TRBJ2-1; D gene uncertain. The V and J ends lost 4 bases and 7 bases respectively, with 8 bases between them. The CDR3 totals 11 residues. Germline V gene sequence: CDR1 SQVTM, CDR2 ANQGSEA.

This sequence joins TRBV28 and TRBJ2-7, with D tentatively TRBD2 (7 bases). V lost 6 bases, J lost 4 bases, and 16 bases lay in between. CDR1 MDHEN and CDR2 SYDVKM come from the germline V gene. The CDR3 consists of 14 residues. CDR3 loop: CASSWGRGGYEQYF. In DNA, the CDR3 is TGTGCCAGCAGCTGGGGCAGGGGAGGGTACGAGCAGTACTTC.

The CDR3 coding sequence is TGTGCCAGCAGTTTGAGGACAGGGGGACCGATGAACACTGAAGCTTTCTTT. It yields the protein CASSLRTGGPMNTEAFF. V and J are TRBV27 and TRBJ1-1; 10 nucleotides line up with TRBD1. This CDR3 comprises 17 residues. In germline, CDR1 is MNHEY, CDR2 SMNVEV (reference sequence). After removal of 3 bases from V and 0 bases from J, the junction contained 7 bases not matched to a gene.

This clonotype was observed at least ten times. The chain couples TRBV28 to TRBJ2-4; D call uncertain. V was trimmed by 2 bases and J by 0 bases, leaving 11 bases between them. There are 16 residues in the CDR3. The germline gives CDR1 MDHEN, CDR2 SYDVKM. CDR3: CASSLVMTLAKNIQYF. CDR3 coding DNA: TGTGCCAGCAGTTTAGTGATGACGCTAGCCAAAAACATTCAGTACTTC.

CDR3 protein: CASSFWDQETQYF. The CDR3 bases are TGCGCCAGCAGCTTCTGGGACCAAGAGACCCAGTACTTC. This chain joins TRBV5-1 and TRBJ2-5; no definite D call. V was pared by 2 bases and J by 0 bases, with 5 bases between. The CDR3 sequence is 13 residues long. From germline, CDR1 is SGHRS and CDR2 YFSETQ.

This clonotype has a handful of counts. This rearrangement joins TRBV7-7 to TRBJ2-1; D gene ambiguous. The V end was cut by 5 bases, the J end by 10 bases, with 12 bases between. The CDR3 contains 12 residues. Germline V CDR1 and CDR2: SSHAT, FNYEAQ (reference sequence). The CDR3, as DNA: TGTGCCAGCAGCCTCGACGGGTGGGAGCAGTTCTTC. Translation gives CASSLDGWEQFF.

This clonotype turned up a few times. The chain is built from TRBV5-1 and TRBJ2-2, with 10 bases aligning to TRBD2. The length of the CDR3 is 19 residues. The germline V gene has CDR1 SGHRS and CDR2 YFSETQ. Trimming removed 6 bases from V and 0 bases from J; junction bases left unmatched: 14. Here the CDR3 DNA reads TGCGCCAGCAACACAGGCTGGAGTAGCGGGAGGTCGAACACCGGGGAGCTGTTTTTT. This gives the protein CASNTGWSSGRSNTGELFF.

This clonotype has only a few counts. This chain links TRBV27 with TRBJ2-5; D perhaps matches TRBD1 (6 bases). The germline V gene encodes CDR1 MNHEY and CDR2 SMNVEV (reference sequence). Trimming took 0 bases from V and 1 from J, leaving 12 bases between them. The CDR3 contains 16 residues. CDR3 region: CASSLSPQGSQETQYF. The CDR3, as DNA: TGTGCCAGCAGTTTATCTCCACAGGGTAGCCAAGAGACCCAGTACTTC.

The chain has TRBV28 and TRBJ2-6; D might be TRBD2 (5 bases). V was trimmed by 6 bases and J by 2 bases, leaving 14 bases between them. This CDR3 region has 16 residues. Germline V gives CDR1 MDHEN, CDR2 SYDVKM. As DNA, the CDR3 is TGTGCCAGCAGCCTCCCCGACGGGACTGGGGCCAACGTCCTGACTTTC. Amino acid sequence: CASSLPDGTGANVLTF.

The V call is TRBV5-6, the J call TRBJ2-3; 7 nucleotides align to TRBD2. V lost 4 bases to trimming and J lost 2 bases; unmatched junction nucleotides: 10. The CDR3 has 16 residues. Germline V CDR1 and CDR2: SGHDT, YYEEEE. As DNA, the CDR3 is TGTGCCAGCAGCACTCGTTCCGGGACTAACACAGATACGCAGTATTTT. Residues: CASSTRSGTNTDTQYF. The complete variable domain, with remaining parts taken from reference TRBV5-6 and TRBJ2-3, reads DAGVTQSPTHLIKTRGQQVTLRCSPKSGHDTVSWYQQALGQGPQFIFQYYEEEERQRGNFPDRFSGHQFPNYSSELNVNALLLGDSALYLCASSTRSGTNTDTQYFGPGTRLTVL.